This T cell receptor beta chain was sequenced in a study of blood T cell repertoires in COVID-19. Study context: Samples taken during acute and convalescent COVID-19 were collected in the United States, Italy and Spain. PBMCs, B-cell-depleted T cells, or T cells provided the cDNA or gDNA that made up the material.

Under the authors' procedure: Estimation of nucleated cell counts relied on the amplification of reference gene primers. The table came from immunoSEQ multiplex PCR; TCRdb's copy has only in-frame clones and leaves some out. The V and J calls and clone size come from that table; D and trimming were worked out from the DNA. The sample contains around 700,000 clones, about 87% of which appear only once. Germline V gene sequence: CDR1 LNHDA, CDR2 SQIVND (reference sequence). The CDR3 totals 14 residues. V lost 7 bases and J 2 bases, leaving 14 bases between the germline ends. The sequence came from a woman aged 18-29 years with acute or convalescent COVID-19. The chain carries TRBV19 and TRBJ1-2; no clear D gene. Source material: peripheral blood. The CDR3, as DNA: TGTGCCAGTACGGAGTCCCCAGCCAACTATGGCTACACCTTC. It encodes CASTESPANYGYTF.